The 18 T cell receptor beta chains presented below share a single source sample, sequenced in a study of cytomegalovirus exposure and HLA in healthy donors. The PCR employed 60 Vbeta primers together with 13 Jbeta primers. The method was immunoSEQ multiplex PCR; TCRdb's version includes in-frame clones alone and lacks a portion of them. The data hold around 170,000 clones, with approximately 85% observed a single time. Sequencing used PBMCs. The receptors shown here come from a young woman in good health and CMV-seronegative.

This clone was observed once. The chain carries TRBV19 and TRBJ1-1; D is undetermined. Germline V gives CDR1 LNHDA, CDR2 SQIVND (reference sequence). V dropped 1 base and J dropped 2 bases, with 8 bases sitting between them. This CDR3 spans 14 amino acids. The CDR3 sequence is CASSIGDFNTEAFF. CDR3 sequence (DNA): TGTGCCAGTAGTATAGGAGACTTCAACACTGAAGCTTTCTTT. The variable domain in full, with the rest retrieved from reference TRBV19 and TRBJ1-1, is DGGITQSPKYLFRKEGQNVTLSCEQNLNHDAMYWYRQDPGQGLRLIYYSQIVNDFQKGDIAEGYSVSREKKESFPLTVTSAQKNPTAFYLCASSIGDFNTEAFFGQGTRLTVV.

The chain combines TRBV7-3 with TRBJ1-1; D is undetermined. Deletions cut 3 bases from V and 0 bases from J, with 14 bases between. The CDR3 is made up of 16 amino acids. Germline values: CDR1 SGHTA, CDR2 FQGTGA. The CDR3: CASSFLPGYMNTEAFF. In nucleotides, the CDR3 is TGTGCCAGCAGCTTTCTGCCGGGATACATGAACACTGAAGCTTTCTTT.

V gene TRBV27 combines with J gene TRBJ2-7, with 7 bases matching TRBD1. Germline V gene data show CDR1 as MNHEY and CDR2 as SMNVEV (reference sequence). The CDR3 runs 15 residues. J was trimmed by 3 bases and V by 6 bases; bases with no gene match: 11. This CDR3 reads CASSKLTGLLYEQYF. In DNA form, the CDR3 reads TGTGCCAGCAGCAAATTGACAGGGTTACTCTACGAGCAGTACTTC.

The CDR3 protein is CASSTARVGANVLTF. The CDR3 DNA reads as TGTGCCAGCAGCACGGCCCGGGTTGGGGCCAACGTCCTGACTTTC. The rearrangement links TRBV5-4 to TRBJ2-6; D is unresolved. CDR1 is SGHNT, CDR2 YYREEE, per germline (reference sequence). This CDR3 contains 15 residues. Between the trimmed V and J ends, which lost 4 bases and 3 bases, there was a span of 11 bases.

The V call is TRBV7-9, the J call TRBJ2-3, with TRBD2 identical over 11 bases. CDR1 and CDR2 (germline): SEHNR, FQNEAQ (reference sequence). This CDR3 is built from 16 residues. The ends lost 6 bases at V and 3 bases at J; junction bases unmatched: 8. The CDR3 is CASSPRLAGSTDTQYF. In nucleotides, the CDR3 is TGTGCCAGCAGTCCCAGACTAGCGGGGTCGACAGATACGCAGTATTTT.

The V call is TRBV6-5, the J call TRBJ1-2; the match to TRBD1 covers 7 bases. The V segment lost 2 bases and the J segment 6 bases; nucleotides outside the gene matches: 3. Germline assignment: CDR1 MNHEY and CDR2 SVGAGI. This CDR3 region has 13 residues. CDR3 DNA: TGTGCCAGCAGTTACAGGGGGCCCCATGGCTACACCTTC. Its translation is CASSYRGPHGYTF.

The CDR3 loop is CATIQGFQEAFF. CDR3 bases: TGTGCCACCATTCAGGGATTTCAGGAAGCTTTCTTT. The V gene is TRBV6-1, the J gene TRBJ1-1; tentative D call: TRBD1 (5 bases). The CDR3 totals 12 residues. The V gene lost 10 bases and the J gene lost 8 bases, with 17 bases spanning the gap. Germline V lookup: CDR1 MNHNS, CDR2 SASEGT.

The chain combines TRBV28 with TRBJ2-7; 7 nucleotides match TRBD1. Germline lookup yields CDR1 MDHEN and CDR2 SYDVKM. The J segment lost 3 bases and the V segment lost 5 bases, leaving 7 bases of the junction unmatched. This CDR3 is 14 amino acids long. CDR3 sequence (DNA): TGTGCCAGCAGTCCCGGACAGGCGAACTACGAGCAGTACTTC. Amino acids: CASSPGQANYEQYF.

The chain is built from TRBV7-2 and TRBJ2-1; 7 bases map to TRBD2. Germline CDR1 SGHTA, CDR2 FQGNSA. V lost 2 bases, J lost 0 bases, and 7 bases stayed unmatched. This CDR3 spans 17 amino acids. CDR3: CASSLMERDFSYNEQFF. CDR3 in DNA: TGTGCCAGCAGCTTAATGGAGCGGGATTTCTCCTACAATGAGCAGTTCTTC.

The gene calls are TRBV7-6 and TRBJ2-7; 10 bases align to TRBD1. In germline, CDR1 is SGHVS, CDR2 FNYEAQ. Trimming removed 2 bases from V and 5 bases from J; junction bases left unmatched: 6. The CDR3 runs 15 residues. The CDR3 coding sequence is TGTGCCAGCAGCTTAAGGGGGACAGGGGAGAACGAGCAGTACTTC. It specifies CASSLRGTGENEQYF.

The table lists this clone with a count of one. The rearrangement joins TRBV15 to TRBJ2-2; 7 bases align to TRBD2. V trimming: 8 bases; J trimming: 6 bases; junction bases outside the gene matches: 6. The CDR3 loop spans 13 amino acids. The germline V gene has CDR1 LNHNV and CDR2 YYDKDF (reference sequence). The CDR3 DNA reads TGTGCCACCCTGGGGCGGGAGCCCGGGGAGCTGTTTTTT. It yields the protein CATLGREPGELFF. The whole variable domain, remainder taken from reference TRBV15 and TRBJ2-2, is DAMVIQNPRYQVTQFGKPVTLSCSQTLNHNVMYWYQQKSSQAPKLLFHYYDKDFNNEADTPDNFQSRRPNTSFCFLDIRSPGLGDTAMYLCATLGREPGELFFGEGSRLTVL.

The chain uses TRBV5-3 and TRBJ2-3; TRBD2 aligns across 8 bases. TRBV5-3 is an ORF for which the function is uncertain. CDR3 length: 16 amino acids. V was clipped by 4 bases and J by 4 bases; unmatched bases: 11. The chain's CDR3 is CARSHFGREVPDTQYF. DNA for the CDR3: TGTGCCAGAAGCCACTTTGGGCGGGAGGTCCCAGATACGCAGTATTTT.

The chain combines TRBV2 with TRBJ1-1, with 8 bases identical to TRBD1. The CDR3 spans 15 residues. Germline lookup yields CDR1 SNHLY and CDR2 FYNNEI. Losses at the gene ends were 8 bases for V and 6 bases for J; bases not matched to a gene: 14. The DNA of the CDR3 is TGTGCCAGCCGCTCGGACAGGGTGGGGATGGCTGAAGCTTTCTTT. Its protein product is CASRSDRVGMAEAFF.

As concerns this clone: At one boundary the junction diverges from the germline segment, which might be a read error. This chain links TRBV7-9 with TRBJ2-5; tentative D call: TRBD2 (6 bases). The DNA end favors TRBJ2-7, so the J call may be wrong. CDR1 is SEHNR and CDR2 is FQNEAQ in the germline V gene (reference sequence). There are 12 residues in the CDR3. The chain's CDR3 is CSSTRAGYEQYF. The CDR3 DNA sequence: TGTTCCAGCACCCGAGCGGGCTACGAGCAGTACTTC.

The chain couples TRBV28 to TRBJ2-1; 14 positions match TRBD2. CDR1 and CDR2 (germline): MDHEN, SYDVKM. The CDR3 covers 17 residues. The junction had 9 bases not matched to a gene; V was cut back by 5 bases and J by 6 bases. The CDR3 loop reads CASSKLPGLAGVNEQFF. The CDR3 DNA reads as TGTGCCAGCAGTAAACTTCCGGGACTAGCGGGAGTCAATGAGCAGTTCTTC. Full variable domain (outside the CDR3, taken from reference TRBV28 and TRBJ2-1): DVKVTQSSRYLVKRTGEKVFLECVQDMDHENMFWYRQDPGLGLRLIYFSYDVKMKEKGDIPEGYSVSREKKERFSLILESASTNQTSMYLCASSKLPGLAGVNEQFFGPGTRLTVL.

The V and J genes are TRBV27 and TRBJ1-1; a possible D gene is TRBD1 (6 bases). The V end was cut by 2 bases, the J end by 6 bases, with 16 bases between. The CDR3 extends over 15 amino acids. Germline lookup yields CDR1 MNHEY and CDR2 SMNVEV (reference sequence). The CDR3 reads CASSLSPTGFSEAFF. The CDR3 DNA follows: TGTGCCAGCAGTTTAAGCCCCACAGGGTTCTCTGAAGCTTTCTTT.

The gene calls are TRBV30 and TRBJ1-2; the D is unclear. The germline gives CDR1 GTSNPN, CDR2 SVGIG (reference sequence). The CDR3 extends over 12 amino acids. V was trimmed by 4 bases and J by 7 bases, leaving 13 bases between them. Written as DNA, the CDR3 is TGTGCCTGGACCATCCAGGCCCCTGGCTACACCTTC. Translated, it gives CAWTIQAPGYTF.

The V and J genes are TRBV6-4 and TRBJ2-7, with D tentatively TRBD1 (6 bases). This CDR3 comprises 14 residues. V shed 8 bases and J shed 5 bases, with 19 bases lying between them. Per the germline V gene, CDR1 is MRHNA and CDR2 is SNTAGT. This chain's CDR3 is CASFVDLQGNEQYF. The DNA of the CDR3 is TGTGCCAGCTTTGTTGATCTTCAGGGGAACGAGCAGTACTTC.